This TCR beta chain was sequenced for a study of T cells after yellow fever vaccination (dated by TCRdb to about 2019). For the study in its entirety: Libraries from fractions with low cell numbers were prepared with the SMART-Seq v4 Ultra Low Input RNA kit. Two healthy male donors, one aged 18 to 30 and one aged 30 to 40 years, made up the cohort. Blood samples were taken at several timepoints before and after primary and secondary immunization, and bulk PBMC replicates and cell subsets were isolated. Bulk TCR alpha and beta repertoires were sequenced longitudinally to track T-cell clones before and after primary and booster YFV17D yellow fever vaccination. The investigation overall reported the following: Because abundant contaminating clonotypes from the bulk population could be contained in FACS-sorted repertoires, computational filtering was required. The secondary T-cell response was found to be weaker but faster than the primary response, with a peak reached on day 5 rather than on day 15. Most clones expanded after primary vaccination (almost 97% of CD4 and over 80% of CD8) were re-detected after the booster, suggesting that broad memory maintenance occurred. A small share of clonotypes was detected in both CD4 and CD8 compartments, with the overlap likely arising from convergent recombination. The study included only a couple of donors, which limits how far the findings can be generalized.

The CDR3 starts with the cysteine, ends with the phenylalanine, and has 16 residues. Only the CDR3 part of the read is kept: 48 bases, read in frame from the first base. Via the germline V gene, CDR1 is KGHSH and CDR2 LQKENI. V drops 5 bases and J drops 0 bases, leaving 14 bases in between. TCR cDNA was made using 5'RACE template switching, a step that added a universal primer site and unique molecular identifiers. Priming for cDNA synthesis came from both the TCR alpha and TCR beta constant segments. Library amplification involved two PCR steps, and the second step added sample barcodes and sequencing adapters. Sequencing of libraries was done on Illumina HiSeq 2500 (2x100 bp) or NovaSeq (2x150 bp). The study's own analysis went as follows. Reads were demultiplexed and collapsed into UMI consensus sequences with MIGEC, and V(D)J alignment was performed with MiXCR. Vaccine-responding clonotypes were defined with edgeR using replicate PBMC samples, requiring FDR below 0.01 and a log2 fold change above 5 up to day 15. CD4 or CD8 identity was assigned to each bulk clonotype according to whether the clonotype was present at higher abundance in the sequenced CD4 repertoire or the sequenced CD8 repertoire. TCRdb redid the processing of the public reads, applying fastp at Q25 and MiXCR, and retained in-frame beta chains. One record per CDR3 amino acid sequence lists the most common genes and DNA. The V and J calls come from TCRdb's annotation, not from the publication. This sample holds roughly 520,000 distinct CDR3 sequences; 21% were observed only once. About 16% of the sample is taken by the ten largest.

What the treatment or condition label conveys for this sample: live attenuated yellow fever vaccine strain. At each blood-draw timepoint, two biological replicates of bulk PBMCs were obtained. A standard Ficoll-Paque protocol was used to isolate PBMCs from peripheral blood. RNA was extracted with TriZol from bulk PBMCs, CD4 and CD8 fractions, and dextramer-positive and dextramer-negative fractions. With regard to this clonotype: Its antigen is still unknown. No base quality information exists; no much larger clone differs at one position.

The TCR was taken from a man between 18 and 35 years old who received the YFV17D yellow fever vaccine. This sample comprised PBMCs, obtained roughly 20 days after the first yellow fever vaccination. Recombination joined TRBV18 with TRBJ1-3; the D gene lacks a confident call. The DNA reads TGTGCCAGCTCATTATGGGCGGATGTCTCTGGAAACACCATATATTTT. Translated, this is CASSLWADVSGNTIYF. Here the CDR3 is joined to the reference TRBV18 and TRBJ1-3 genes, and the full variable domain is: NAGVMQNPRHLVRRRGQEARLRCSPMKGHSHVYWYRQLPEEGLKFMVYLQKENIIDESGMPKERFSAEFPKEGPSILRIQQVVRGDSAAYFCASSLWADVSGNTIYFGEGSWLTVV.